This T cell receptor (beta chain) was recovered during a study of control samples from healthy donors and cancer patients. Per the germline V gene, CDR1 is LGHDT and CDR2 is YNNKEL (reference sequence). The trim removed 2 bases at V and 3 bases at J, leaving 6 bases unmatched. The CDR3 runs 15 residues. Clones were read by immunoSEQ multiplex PCR, and TCRdb kept only the in-frame ones, dropping some. Of about 57,000 clones in the sample, more than 85% are singletons; the top ten hold 0.91%. Sequenced: PBMCs. The sequence derives from a man aged 25 to 40 with colorectal cancer. The chain couples TRBV3-1 (or the pseudogene TRBV3-2) to TRBJ2-7; 8 bases agree with TRBD2. The CDR3 sequence is CASSQIAGRNYEQYF. DNA for the CDR3: TGTGCCAGCAGCCAAATAGCGGGGCGAAACTACGAGCAGTACTTC.